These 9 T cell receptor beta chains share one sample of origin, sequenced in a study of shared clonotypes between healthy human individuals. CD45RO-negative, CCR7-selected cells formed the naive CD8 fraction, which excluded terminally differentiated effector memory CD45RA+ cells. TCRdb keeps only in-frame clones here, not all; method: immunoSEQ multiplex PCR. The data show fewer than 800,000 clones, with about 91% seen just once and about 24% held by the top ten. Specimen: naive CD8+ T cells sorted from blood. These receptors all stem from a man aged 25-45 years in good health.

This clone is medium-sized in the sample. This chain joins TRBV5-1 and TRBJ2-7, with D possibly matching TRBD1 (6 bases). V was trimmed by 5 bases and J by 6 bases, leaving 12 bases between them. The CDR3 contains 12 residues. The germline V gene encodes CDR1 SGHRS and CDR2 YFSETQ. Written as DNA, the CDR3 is TGCGCCAGCAGACAGGGTCTCCGCGAGCAGTACTTC. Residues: CASRQGLREQYF.

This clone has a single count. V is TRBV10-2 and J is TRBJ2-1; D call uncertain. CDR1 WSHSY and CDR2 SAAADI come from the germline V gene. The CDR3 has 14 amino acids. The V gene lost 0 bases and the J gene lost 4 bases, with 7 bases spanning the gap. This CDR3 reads CASSESLGYNEQFF. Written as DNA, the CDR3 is TGCGCCAGCAGTGAGTCGTTGGGTTACAATGAGCAGTTCTTC.

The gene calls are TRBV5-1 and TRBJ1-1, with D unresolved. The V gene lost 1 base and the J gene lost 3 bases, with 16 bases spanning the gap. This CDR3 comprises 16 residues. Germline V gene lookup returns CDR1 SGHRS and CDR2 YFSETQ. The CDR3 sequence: CASSLSFVGLDTEAFF. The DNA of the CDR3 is TGCGCCAGCAGCTTGAGTTTTGTTGGGCTGGACACTGAAGCTTTCTTT.

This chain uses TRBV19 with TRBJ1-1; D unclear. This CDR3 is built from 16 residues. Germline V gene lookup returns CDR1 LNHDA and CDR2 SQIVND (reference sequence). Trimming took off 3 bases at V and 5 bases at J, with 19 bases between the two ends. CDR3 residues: CASSIVYMDDPTEAFF. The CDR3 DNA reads TGTGCCAGTAGTATTGTGTATATGGACGATCCGACTGAAGCTTTCTTT.

The CDR3 loop reads CASSFLRGARNTIYF. CDR3 DNA sequence: TGTGCCAGCAGTTTCCTCCGGGGGGCAAGAAACACCATATATTTT. This chain links TRBV28 with TRBJ1-3; D is possibly TRBD1 (6 bases). CDR3 length: 15 amino acids. Germline CDR1 MDHEN, CDR2 SYDVKM. V shed 3 bases and J shed 5 bases, with 14 bases lying between them.

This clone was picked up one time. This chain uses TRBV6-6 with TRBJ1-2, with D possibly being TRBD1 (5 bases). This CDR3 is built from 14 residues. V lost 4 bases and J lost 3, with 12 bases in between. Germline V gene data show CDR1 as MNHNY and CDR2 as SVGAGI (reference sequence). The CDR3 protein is CASSSGVQYYGYTF. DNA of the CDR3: TGTGCCAGCAGTTCGGGGGTACAGTACTATGGCTACACCTTC.

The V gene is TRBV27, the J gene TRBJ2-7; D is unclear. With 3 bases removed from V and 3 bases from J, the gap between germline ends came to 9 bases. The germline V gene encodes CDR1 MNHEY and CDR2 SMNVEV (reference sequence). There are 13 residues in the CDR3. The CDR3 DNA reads TGTGCCAGCAGTTTCCAGTACAGCTACGAGCAGTACTTC. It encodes CASSFQYSYEQYF.

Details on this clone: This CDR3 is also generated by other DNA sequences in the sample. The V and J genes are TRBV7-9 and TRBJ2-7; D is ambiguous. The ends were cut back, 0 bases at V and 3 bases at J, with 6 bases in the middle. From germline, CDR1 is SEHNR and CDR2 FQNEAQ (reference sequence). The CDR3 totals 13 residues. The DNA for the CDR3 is TGTGCCAGCAGCTTAGCAGTGGGCTACGAGCAGTACTTC. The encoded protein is CASSLAVGYEQYF.

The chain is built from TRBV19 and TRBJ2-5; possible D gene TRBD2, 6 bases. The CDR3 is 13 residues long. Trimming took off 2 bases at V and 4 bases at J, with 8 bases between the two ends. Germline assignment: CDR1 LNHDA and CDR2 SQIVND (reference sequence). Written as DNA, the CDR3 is TGTGCCAGTAGTATAATCGGGGGAGAGACCCAGTACTTC. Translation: CASSIIGGETQYF.